What follows describes a single T cell receptor beta chain. This CDR3 has 11 residues. With 1 base removed from V and 7 bases from J, the gap between germline ends came to 2 bases. The sample originates from a study of control samples from healthy donors and cancer patients. Here immunoSEQ multiplex PCR was the method, and the copy in TCRdb shows in-frame clones only, minus some. The sample has 65,000 to 90,000 clones, approximately 94% seen once. This chain joins TRBV12-3 or TRBV12-4 and TRBJ1-3; D gene uncertain. Sequencing was done on a sample of blood. This TCR derives from a woman in her twenties or thirties in good health. The CDR3 region has the DNA TGTGCCAGCAGTTTAGTTAACACCATATATTTT. Protein product: CASSLVNTIYF.